This TCR beta chain derives from a study of T cell responses to AZD1222 COVID-19 vaccine. In germline, CDR1 is KGHDR, CDR2 SFDVKD. The length of the CDR3 is 21 residues. Trimming stripped 5 bases from V and 0 bases from J, with 30 bases between. Clones were sequenced by immunoSEQ multiplex PCR, and TCRdb holds only the in-frame ones, with some missing. The profile shows approximately 80,000 clones, roughly 87% of them singletons. Study results and caveats: Spike-specific TCR repertoires showed rising breadth and depth after two AZD1222 doses. Spike was spanned by vaccine-associated CD4 TCRs, which were dominant at 160-218 and 743-854. Just six people given AZD1222 tested seropositive at baseline.

Worth noting for this clone: Antigen: not known.

The chain couples TRBV24-1 to TRBJ1-1, with D hard to call. The receptor was derived from an adult in good health. Specimen: peripheral blood, collected on day 0 of MenACWY control vaccination. The CDR3 loop is CATSGGTRTRTNRGMNTEAFF. CDR3 nucleotide sequence: TGTGCCACCAGTGGGGGAACTCGAACCCGGACCAACCGCGGGATGAACACTGAAGCTTTCTTT.